This T cell receptor beta chain stems from a study (dated by TCRdb to about 2016). A remark on this clonotype: Which antigen it targets is not known. No base-level quality is on record; no much larger clone is a single base apart.

Libraries came from RT-PCR. The sequencer listed for this sample is Illumina MiSeq. TCRdb trimmed the raw reads at Q25, called clones with MiXCR and kept productive beta chains. All rows with the same CDR3 protein become a single entry with the most common DNA and genes. This sample holds about 680,000 distinct CDR3 sequences; approximately 15% were observed only once. About 3.6% of the sample is taken by the ten largest. V loses 0 bases of germline sequence and J loses 2 bases, and the interval between the two ends is 5 bases. The germline V gene encodes CDR1 DFQATT and CDR2 SNEGSKA (reference sequence). Spanning cysteine to phenylalanine, the CDR3 consists of 13 amino acids. This entry keeps only the CDR3 DNA: 39 bases, framed from base 1.

Input material: memory CD4+ T cells from blood. This chain is built from TRBV20-1 and TRBJ1-5, with no reliable assignment of the D segment. The TCR originated in a female donor in good health, serving as a healthy control. The DNA reads as follows: TGCAGTGCTAGAGATTTTGGCAATCAGCCCCAGCATTTT. The translation is CSARDFGNQPQHF.